This TCR beta chain was sequenced during a study of spatial heterogeneity in lung cancer. MiXCR was run by TCRdb on the 5' RACE reads, yielding one entry per CDR3 protein. Of some 15,000 distinct CDR3 sequences in the sample, around 6.6% are singletons; the top ten hold 7.5% to 9.5%. As for time point: sample taken at primary tumor resection. Material for sequencing was whole RNA from tumor, nontumor lung or frozen PBMC, left unsorted. The study, taken as a whole, reports: The number of expanded tumor alpha and beta chains correlated with mutation number.

This clonotype occurred a few times. Its antigen is not identified. The TCR was taken from a male donor with early-stage non-small cell lung cancer. This specimen was lung tumor tissue, taken at surgery.

CDR3 loop: CASSPGSGGANEQFF. CDR3 DNA sequence: TGTGCCAGCAGCCCAGGTAGCGGGGGGGCCAATGAGCAGTTCTTC. The chain links TRBV11-2 to TRBJ2-1, with 11 positions matching TRBD2. The CDR3 loop spans 15 amino acids. V lost 5 bases to trimming and J lost 6 bases; unmatched junction nucleotides: 6. Germline V CDR1 and CDR2: SGHAT, FQNNGV. The complete variable domain, with remaining parts taken from reference TRBV11-2 and TRBJ2-1, reads EAGVAQSPRYKIIEKRQSVAFWCNPISGHATLYWYQQILGQGPKLLIQFQNNGVVDDSQLPKDRFSAERLKGVDSTLKIQPAKLEDSAVYLCASSPGSGGANEQFFGPGTRLTVL.